These 26 T cell receptor beta chains originate from one sample sequenced in a study of metastatic and nonmetastatic thyroid tumors. MiXCR re-clonotyped the PCR reads for TCRdb. The sample holds some 19,000 clones, approximately 25% seen once. None of the patients had undergone any treatment ahead of thyroid surgery. Sequences were obtained from blood. These receptors originate from a male donor with papillary thyroid cancer or a benign thyroid nodule (not recorded which). Some clones in this sample may be carry-over from other donors' samples.

This clone was counted between two and nine times. The junction shows a germline mismatch at one end, possibly a read error. The rearrangement links TRBV20-1 to TRBJ1-1; unclear D gene. CDR3 length: 15 residues. CDR1 is DFQATT and CDR2 is SNEGSKA in the germline V gene (reference sequence). The CDR3 loop is CSARDYVGQNTEASF. In nucleotides, the CDR3 is TGCAGTGCTAGAGATTACGTCGGTCAGAACACTGAAGCTTCCTTT.

The chain combines TRBV6-1 with TRBJ2-1; D possibly corresponds to TRBD2 (5 bases). Per germline, CDR1 MNHNS and CDR2 SASEGT. V gave up 1 base and J gave up 4 bases, with 11 bases separating them. The CDR3 sequence is 15 residues long. The CDR3 is CASSEERGFYNEQFF. The CDR3 nucleotides are TGTGCCAGCAGTGAAGAGCGAGGGTTTTACAATGAGCAGTTCTTC.

This chain links TRBV12-3 or TRBV12-4 with TRBJ1-5, with D possibly matching TRBD1 (5 bases). The CDR3 spans 14 residues. With 6 bases removed from V and 0 bases from J, the gap between germline ends came to 9 bases. Written as DNA, the CDR3 is TGTGCCAGCAGCAGGGACCCTAGCAATCAGCCCCAGCATTTT. It is translated as CASSRDPSNQPQHF.

The chain uses TRBV28 and TRBJ2-2; D uncertain. The CDR3 contains 13 residues. Trimming left V 8 bases short and J 2 bases short, with 9 bases between. Germline values: CDR1 MDHEN, CDR2 SYDVKM. CDR3: CASGKENTGELFF. CDR3 nucleotide sequence: TGTGCCAGCGGGAAGGAAAACACCGGGGAGCTGTTTTTT.

Relative to its sample, this clone is medium-sized. The rearrangement uses TRBV5-7 and TRBJ2-6; D unresolved. TRBV5-7 is an ORF, with its function uncertain. Trimming removed 2 bases from V and 3 bases from J, with 9 bases in between. This CDR3 region has 15 residues. The CDR3 region has the DNA TGTGCCAGCAGCTTCTCTGGGGTTGGGGCCAACGTCCTGACTTTC. The encoded protein is CASSFSGVGANVLTF.

Only a few counts were recorded for this clone. J is TRBJ1-1 and V is TRBV6-1, with D possibly being TRBD1 (6 bases). V gave up 2 bases and J gave up 3 bases, with 7 bases separating them. The CDR3 is made up of 13 amino acids. The germline gives CDR1 MNHNS, CDR2 SASEGT. CDR3 nucleotide sequence: TGTGCCAGCAGTGAATGGACAGACACTGAAGCTTTCTTT. Translated: CASSEWTDTEAFF.

Remarks on this clone: Since a much larger clone is just one base distant, this may be a read error. Other DNA variants within this sample encode the same CDR3. J is TRBJ2-3 and V is TRBV5-1; the D gene is possibly TRBD1 (6 bases). The germline V and J ends were trimmed by 4 bases and 4 bases, with 19 bases remaining between them. Germline V CDR1 and CDR2: SGHRS, YFSETQ. The CDR3 length is 16 residues. CDR3 sequence reads: CASSPEQGARSDTQYF. For the CDR3, the DNA is TGCGCCAGCAGCCCCGAACAGGGTGCACGGTCAGATACGCAGTATTTT.

At least ten counts were recorded for this clone. The chain carries TRBV5-7 and TRBJ2-3; no reliable D call. TRBV5-7 is known as an ORF, though its function is uncertain. Between the trimmed V and J ends, which lost 2 bases and 2 bases, there was a span of 9 bases. CDR3 length: 14 residues. The CDR3 sequence: CASSLVSYTDTQYF. Here the CDR3 DNA reads TGTGCCAGCAGCTTAGTCAGCTACACAGATACGCAGTATTTT.

This clone was recorded many times. The chain carries TRBV29-1 and TRBJ2-3, with 7 bases fitting TRBD1. This CDR3 is 14 amino acids long. Looked up from germline, CDR1 is SQVTM and CDR2 is ANQGSEA. Trimming took 4 bases from V and 2 from J; bases not matched to a gene: 6. The CDR3 loop is CSVGSRGLTDTQYF. CDR3 sequence (DNA): TGCAGCGTTGGCTCAAGGGGGCTCACAGATACGCAGTATTTT.

V gene TRBV5-1 combines with J gene TRBJ2-7, with 7 bases identical to TRBD1. From germline, CDR1 is SGHRS and CDR2 YFSETQ. CDR3 length: 14 amino acids. J lost 3 bases, V lost 3 bases, and 6 bases had no gene match. As DNA, the CDR3 is TGCGCCAGCAGCTGGGGACAGATCGACTACGAGCAGTACTTC. Protein product: CASSWGQIDYEQYF. The full variable domain, rest sourced from reference TRBV5-1 and TRBJ2-7, is KAGVTQTPRYLIKTRGQQVTLSCSPISGHRSVSWYQQTPGQGLQFLFEYFSETQRNKGNFPGRFSGRQFSNSRSEMNVSTLELGDSALYLCASSWGQIDYEQYFGPGTRLTVT.

By share, this clone ranks as medium-sized. The rearrangement joins TRBV6-2 or TRBV6-3 to TRBJ1-5; D is possibly TRBD1 (5 bases). CDR3 length equals 14 residues. The V gene lost 7 bases and the J gene lost 5 bases, with 15 bases spanning the gap. Germline CDR1 reads MNHEY; CDR2 reads SVGEGT. The CDR3 protein is CASMDSGSHQPQHF. The CDR3 DNA is TGTGCCAGCATGGATTCAGGGAGCCATCAGCCCCAGCATTTT.

This clone has only a few counts. J is TRBJ2-1 and V is TRBV12-3 or TRBV12-4; D not resolved. The V end lost 6 bases, the J end lost 8 bases, and 17 bases lay between the germline ends. CDR3 length: 14 amino acids. The CDR3 is CASRLGGRSDEQFF. The CDR3 nucleotides read TGTGCCAGCAGGCTCGGCGGACGAAGCGATGAGCAGTTCTTC.

The gene calls are TRBV6-2 or TRBV6-3 and TRBJ2-7; a possible D gene is TRBD1 (6 bases). The CDR3 contains 11 residues. Germline lookup yields CDR1 MNHEY and CDR2 SVGEGT. CDR3 sequence reads: CGSGQTYEQYF. The DNA of the CDR3 is TGTGGATCGGGACAAACCTACGAGCAGTACTTC.

This clone was seen more than once but under ten times. The rearrangement links TRBV12-3 or TRBV12-4 to TRBJ2-7; D may be TRBD1 (5 bases). This CDR3 comprises 13 residues. Trimming left V 2 bases short and J 5 bases short, with 10 bases between. CDR3 nucleotides: TGTGCCAGCAGTTTAAGGGGTGGCGACGAGCAGTACTTC. Residues: CASSLRGGDEQYF.

With regard to this clone: This sequence may be a read error, since a much larger clone differs from it by one base. The chain links TRBV20-1 to TRBJ1-2; 9 nucleotides line up with TRBD1. V gave up 2 bases and J gave up 10 bases; unmatched junction bases: 11. Germline loops: CDR1 DFQATT, CDR2 SNEGSKA (reference sequence). The CDR3 is 14 amino acids. CDR3 coding DNA: TGCAGTGCTAGACCGGGACAGGGAGTGGATGACTACACCTTC. This sequence encodes CSARPGQGVDDYTF.

This clone is categorized as medium-sized. The chain couples TRBV6-5 to TRBJ1-1; 7 bases are a match to TRBD1. CDR1 is MNHEY, CDR2 SVGAGI, per germline. The CDR3 runs to 16 residues. V shed 2 bases, J shed 0 bases, and the junction held 6 bases outside the gene matches. The CDR3 reads CASSYGRGQMNTEAFF. The CDR3 bases are TGTGCCAGCAGTTACGGTAGGGGACAGATGAACACTGAAGCTTTCTTT.

The chain couples TRBV6-1 to TRBJ1-1; a possible D gene is TRBD1 (5 bases). The CDR3 covers 15 residues. CDR1 and CDR2 (germline): MNHNS, SASEGT. V lost 1 base and J lost 6, with 15 bases in between. The CDR3 DNA reads as TGTGCCAGCAGTGAAGACCCAGGGACCCTTCCTGAAGCTTTCTTT. Protein: CASSEDPGTLPEAFF.

In its sample, this clone was seen a few times. This rearrangement joins TRBV10-3 to TRBJ2-4; TRBD2 matches at 8 bases. The CDR3 covers 17 residues. Germline CDR1 ENHRY, CDR2 SYGVKD. Losses at the gene ends were 10 bases for V and 1 base for J; bases not matched to a gene: 15. This chain's CDR3 is CATRFDGSSGAKNIQYF. As DNA, the CDR3 is TGTGCCACCCGTTTCGACGGGTCTAGCGGGGCCAAAAACATTCAGTACTTC.

A few counts support this clone. The V and J genes are TRBV12-3 or TRBV12-4 and TRBJ1-2; 9 positions match TRBD1. The ends lost 6 bases at V and 7 bases at J; junction bases unmatched: 12. This CDR3 has 15 residues. CDR3 coding DNA: TGTGCCAGCAGACTGGACCACACAGGGGGCTTTGGCTACACCTTC. Protein: CASRLDHTGGFGYTF.

In this sample, this clone turned up a few times. The gene calls are TRBV27 and TRBJ1-6; unclear D gene. The CDR3 totals 13 residues. Trimming cost V 1 base and J 13 bases, with 11 bases left between them. Germline V gene data show CDR1 as MNHEY and CDR2 as SMNVEV (reference sequence). The CDR3 DNA follows: TGTGCCAGCAGTTTATACCCCCGATTTCCCCTCCACTTT. Protein product: CASSLYPRFPLHF.

Judged by abundance, this clone is medium-sized. This chain links TRBV30 with TRBJ2-7; 10 bases match TRBD1. Germline V gene lookup returns CDR1 GTSNPN and CDR2 SVGIG (reference sequence). V shed 2 bases and J 7 bases; nucleotides not matched to a gene: 5. CDR3 length: 13 residues. CDR3 sequence (DNA): TGTGCCTGGAGTACGACAGGGGGCCAGGAGCAGTACTTC. It translates to CAWSTTGGQEQYF. The full variable domain, its missing parts supplied by reference TRBV30 and TRBJ2-7, is SQTIHQWPATLVQPVGSPLSLECTVEGTSNPNLYWYRQAAGRGLQLLFYSVGIGQISSEVPQNLSASRPQDRQFILSSKKLLLSDSGFYLCAWSTTGGQEQYFGPGTRLTVT.

This clone ranks as medium-sized. The chain recombines TRBV10-3 with TRBJ2-6; tentative D call: TRBD2 (5 bases). Germline V CDR1 and CDR2: ENHRY, SYGVKD. The CDR3 is 15 residues long. V lost 7 bases and J lost 1, with 11 bases in between. CDR3 loop: CAITEGVSGANVLTF. CDR3 DNA: TGTGCCATCACCGAGGGAGTATCTGGGGCCAACGTCCTGACTTTC.

The rearrangement links TRBV5-1 to TRBJ2-7, with D perhaps matching TRBD2 (6 bases). The CDR3 loop spans 13 amino acids. The V gene's germline CDR1 is SGHRS and CDR2 YFSETQ. The V end lost 1 base, the J end lost 3 bases, and 8 bases lay between the germline ends. Here the CDR3 DNA reads TGCGCCAGCAGCTTGAGGAGGGACTACGAGCAGTACTTC. Encoded protein: CASSLRRDYEQYF. The whole variable domain, remainder taken from reference TRBV5-1 and TRBJ2-7, is KAGVTQTPRYLIKTRGQQVTLSCSPISGHRSVSWYQQTPGQGLQFLFEYFSETQRNKGNFPGRFSGRQFSNSRSEMNVSTLELGDSALYLCASSLRRDYEQYFGPGTRLTVT.

The rearrangement links TRBV10-3 to TRBJ2-3, with 7 bases identical to TRBD2. In germline, CDR1 is ENHRY, CDR2 SYGVKD. V lost 6 bases to trimming and J lost 3 bases; unmatched junction nucleotides: 18. This CDR3 contains 18 residues. The CDR3 here is CAISGGSGTRRRTDTQYF. CDR3 nucleotide sequence: TGTGCCATCAGCGGGGGAAGCGGGACCCGGCGAAGGACAGATACGCAGTATTTT.

The sample holds many counts of this clone. The rearrangement joins TRBV20-1 to TRBJ2-5; D not resolved. The germline V and J ends were trimmed by 8 bases and 0 bases, with 4 bases remaining between them. The CDR3 runs 10 residues. Germline-derived CDR1 and CDR2 are DFQATT and SNEGSKA (reference sequence). The CDR3 DNA is TGCAGTCTTTACCAAGAGACCCAGTACTTC. Protein sequence: CSLYQETQYF.

Comments on this clone: A much larger clone differs from this one at a single base, so this may be a read error. Other DNA sequences from this sample encode an identical CDR3 as well. The chain combines TRBV7-9 with TRBJ2-7, with a weak D call TRBD2 (5 bases). Germline V lookup: CDR1 SEHNR, CDR2 FQNEAQ (reference sequence). The CDR3 runs 15 residues. The CDR3 protein is CASSLAFGNSYEQYF. CDR3 DNA: TGTGCCAGCAGCTTAGCGTTCGGGAACTCCTACGAGCAGTATTTC.